This T cell receptor beta chain was documented in a study of blood T cell repertoires in COVID-19. Study-wide context: Samples came from the United States, Italy and Spain, spanning acute and convalescent COVID-19. From T cells, B-cell-depleted T cells, or PBMCs came the material, which was cDNA or gDNA.

This CDR3 is built from 14 residues. V gave up 0 bases and J gave up 4 bases, with 7 bases separating them. Germline CDR1 and CDR2: MNHEY and SVGAGI. Authors' processing steps: Reference gene primer amplification gave estimated nucleated cell counts. TCRdb keeps only in-frame clones here, not all; method: immunoSEQ multiplex PCR. Clonal size and the V and J genes are those of that table, whereas D and trimming came from the DNA. The sample shows 150,000 to 200,000 clones, about 83% of them seen only once. The J gene is TRBJ1-5, the V gene TRBV6-5; a weak D match, TRBD1 (5 bases). Specimen: peripheral blood. This TCR was sampled from a human donor in a cohort sampled during active COVID-19. The CDR3 is CASSYSAGNQPQHF. CDR3 DNA sequence: TGTGCCAGCAGTTACTCGGCAGGGAATCAGCCCCAGCATTTT.